What follows are 25 T cell receptor beta chains derived from one specimen sequenced in a study of blood T cell repertoires in COVID-19. Measured with immunoSEQ multiplex PCR; TCRdb has only the in-frame clones, and not every one. The data show about 75,000 clones, about 87% seen once. The sample taken for sequencing was peripheral blood. Receptors were obtained from a woman between 45 and 60 years old with acute or convalescent COVID-19.

V gene TRBV7-9 combines with J gene TRBJ2-1; TRBD1 aligns across 7 bases. V shed 5 bases and J 7 bases; nucleotides not matched to a gene: 11. The CDR3 totals 15 residues. Germline loops: CDR1 SEHNR, CDR2 FQNEAQ (reference sequence). The CDR3 DNA is TGTGCCAGCAGCACGCCAGGGGGTTTGAAGAATGAGCAGTTCTTC. Translating it yields CASSTPGGLKNEQFF.

The chain couples TRBV5-5 to TRBJ2-3; D is ambiguous. Germline values: CDR1 SGHKS, CDR2 YYEKEE (reference sequence). The CDR3 consists of 15 residues. Trimming removed 2 bases at V and 1 base at J, with 11 bases between. In nucleotides, the CDR3 is TGTGCCAGCAGCTTAATCTCTGGAGGCACAGATACGCAGTATTTT. This gives the protein CASSLISGGTDTQYF.

V is TRBV21-1 and J is TRBJ1-1; the table names TRBD1, a call not compared with the DNA. TRBV21-1 is tagged as a pseudogene. This CDR3 contains 14 residues. The CDR3 spells CASNKVEQGPEAFF. The CDR3 region has the DNA TGTGCCAGCAACAAAGTGGAACAGGGTCCTGAAGCTTTCTTT.

The chain uses TRBV19 and TRBJ1-5; no reliable D call. The CDR3 spans 13 residues. The germline V gene encodes CDR1 LNHDA and CDR2 SQIVND (reference sequence). The V gene lost 5 bases and the J gene lost 3 bases, with 8 bases spanning the gap. The DNA of the CDR3 is TGTGCCAGTAGTCCCACCTACAATCAGCCCCAGCATTTT. It specifies CASSPTYNQPQHF.

The V call is TRBV5-5, the J call TRBJ1-1, with TRBD1 as a possible D gene (5 bases). In germline, CDR1 is SGHKS, CDR2 YYEKEE (reference sequence). The germline V and J ends were trimmed by 2 bases and 6 bases, with 14 bases remaining between them. The CDR3 runs to 14 residues. CDR3 nucleotides: TGTGCCAGCAGCTTTCAGGGATCGGTCTCTGAAGCTTTCTTT. It specifies CASSFQGSVSEAFF.

The chain employs TRBV2 and TRBJ2-7; a possible D gene is TRBD1 (6 bases). Germline V lookup: CDR1 SNHLY, CDR2 FYNNEI. V was shortened by 9 bases and J by 5 bases, with 14 bases between the two germline ends. The CDR3 runs to 12 residues. This chain's CDR3 is CASRDTMDEQYF. As DNA, the CDR3 is TGTGCCAGTCGGGACACAATGGACGAGCAGTACTTC.

This clone was seen a single time. The chain is built from TRBV10-3 and TRBJ2-5, with 9 positions matching TRBD1. The germline V gene has CDR1 ENHRY and CDR2 SYGVKD. The CDR3 spans 17 residues. Unmatched junction bases numbered 14, after V lost 4 bases and J lost 5 bases. The CDR3 nucleotides read TGTGCCATCAGTGCAGGGCAGGGACAGGGAGCGGTGGAGACCCAGTACTTC. Its protein product is CAISAGQGQGAVETQYF.

The chain is built from TRBV6-6 and TRBJ2-7; 9 bases map to TRBD1. The CDR3 is 14 amino acids. Germline loops: CDR1 MNHNY, CDR2 SVGAGI (reference sequence). The V gene end was trimmed by 5 bases and the J gene end by 4 bases; junction bases not matched to a gene: 6. CDR3 in amino acids: CASSNGDRAYEQYF. In DNA, the CDR3 is TGTGCCAGCAGTAACGGGGACAGGGCTTACGAGCAGTACTTC.

In this sample, this clone turned up a few times. The chain recombines TRBV5-8 with TRBJ1-2; no clear D. The V gene lost 4 bases and the J gene lost 0 bases, with 16 bases spanning the gap. Germline V gene sequence: CDR1 SGHTS, CDR2 YDEGEE. The CDR3 is 16 amino acids. The CDR3 sequence: CASSPHGGRTNYGYTF. Here the CDR3 DNA reads TGTGCCAGCAGCCCCCATGGAGGCAGAACTAACTATGGCTACACCTTC.

V gene TRBV23-1 combines with J gene TRBJ2-5; TRBD2 matches at 8 bases. TRBV23-1 is assigned to the ORF class and has an uncertain function. This CDR3 has 13 amino acids. After removal of 4 bases from V and 11 bases from J, the junction contained 9 bases not matched to a gene. The CDR3 nucleotides read TGCGCCAGCAGTCCCGCTTCGGGACTAGTTCAGTACTTC. It translates to CASSPASGLVQYF.

The chain couples TRBV30 to TRBJ1-2, with a weak D call TRBD1 (5 bases). The germline V gene has CDR1 GTSNPN and CDR2 SVGIG (reference sequence). The CDR3 totals 12 residues. V lost 2 bases and J lost 8, with 12 bases in between. The CDR3, as DNA: TGTGCCTGGAGTTCGGGGGTCGGCGGCTACACCTTC. Encoded protein: CAWSSGVGGYTF.

The rearrangement joins TRBV3-1 (or the pseudogene TRBV3-2) to TRBJ2-2; 9 bases align to TRBD1. V trimming: 0 bases; J trimming: 6 bases; junction bases outside the gene matches: 2. CDR3 length equals 15 residues. CDR1 and CDR2 (germline): LGHDT, YNNKEL (reference sequence). The DNA of the CDR3 is TGTGCCAGCAGCCAAGAGGGACAGGGCTCCGGGGAGCTGTTTTTT. It yields the protein CASSQEGQGSGELFF.

The genes are TRBV2 and TRBJ1-5; unclear D gene. The CDR3 has 14 amino acids. V was clipped by 2 bases and J by 7 bases, with 12 bases between them. Germline V gene data show CDR1 as SNHLY and CDR2 as FYNNEI. CDR3 DNA sequence: TGTGCCAGCAGTGAAATTTCAGTTAACCAGCCCCAGCATTTT. Residues: CASSEISVNQPQHF.

CDR3 residues: CASSPRLAILLSGANVLTF. CDR3 bases: TGTGCCAGCAGTCCCAGACTAGCAATACTACTCTCTGGGGCCAACGTCCTGACTTTC. The chain is built from TRBV6-2 or TRBV6-3 and TRBJ2-6, with 7 bases that match TRBD2. Germline V CDR1 and CDR2: MNHEY, SVGEGT. The CDR3 runs 19 residues. Trimming removed 5 bases from V and 0 bases from J; junction bases left unmatched: 13.

The chain combines TRBV28 with TRBJ2-7; D is undetermined. V was cut by 5 bases and J by 3 bases, with 5 bases left in between. CDR3 length: 11 amino acids. Germline loops: CDR1 MDHEN, CDR2 SYDVKM. The CDR3 protein is CASSQDYEQYF. CDR3 sequence (DNA): TGTGCCAGCAGTCAGGACTACGAGCAGTACTTC.

The chain uses TRBV14 and TRBJ1-2, with 7 nucleotides matching TRBD1. The CDR3 loop spans 17 amino acids. From germline, CDR1 is SGHDN and CDR2 FVKESK. V shed 1 base, J shed 8 bases, and the junction held 16 bases outside the gene matches. CDR3 sequence reads: CASSQGRGTQDLWGYTF. The DNA for the CDR3 is TGTGCCAGCAGCCAAGGCAGGGGGACACAAGACCTATGGGGCTACACCTTC.

The chain links TRBV29-1 to TRBJ2-2; D might be TRBD2 (5 bases). The CDR3 sequence is 15 residues long. The V end was cut by 5 bases, the J end by 4 bases, with 17 bases between. Germline-derived CDR1 and CDR2 are SQVTM and ANQGSEA. The DNA of the CDR3 is TGCAGCGTTATACTACATAACCGGGGCACCGGGGAGCTGTTTTTT. The encoded protein is CSVILHNRGTGELFF.

J is TRBJ1-3 and V is TRBV6-5; a possible D gene is TRBD1 (5 bases). Looked up from germline, CDR1 is MNHEY and CDR2 is SVGAGI. This CDR3 comprises 16 residues. V was clipped by 2 bases and J by 2 bases, with 13 bases between them. The CDR3 nucleotides are TGTGCCAGCAGTTACGGGCCAGGGCTAACTGGAAACACCATATATTTT. The encoded protein is CASSYGPGLTGNTIYF.

CDR3 sequence reads: CASRSGSDNSPLHF. In DNA, the CDR3 is TGCGCCAGCAGATCGGGGAGCGATAATTCACCCCTCCACTTT. The chain links TRBV5-1 to TRBJ1-6; D gene unclear. Germline V gene data show CDR1 as SGHRS and CDR2 as YFSETQ. There are 14 residues in the CDR3. V was cut by 5 bases and J by 5 bases, with 11 bases left in between.

The gene calls are TRBV28 and TRBJ2-2; 9 bases are a match to TRBD1. CDR1 and CDR2 (germline): MDHEN, SYDVKM. The J segment lost 8 bases and the V segment lost 3 bases, leaving 7 bases of the junction unmatched. The CDR3 runs to 15 residues. The CDR3 DNA reads as TGTGCCAGCAGTTTCTCCGGGACAGGGTCAGGGGAGCTGTTTTTT. This codes for CASSFSGTGSGELFF.

The chain joins TRBV7-2 to TRBJ2-7, with 12 bases fitting TRBD2. This CDR3 is 18 amino acids long. The V gene end was trimmed by 0 bases and the J gene end by 2 bases; junction bases not matched to a gene: 8. CDR1 and CDR2 from the germline V gene are SGHTA and FQGNSA. This CDR3 is CASSLARGTSGPPYEQYF. Here the CDR3 DNA reads TGTGCCAGCAGCTTAGCGAGGGGGACTAGCGGGCCTCCCTACGAGCAGTACTTC.

The V and J genes are TRBV3-1 (or the pseudogene TRBV3-2) and TRBJ2-3; 10 nucleotides line up with TRBD2. CDR1 is LGHDT and CDR2 is YNNKEL in the germline V gene (reference sequence). The CDR3 sequence is 16 residues long. With V trimmed by 2 bases and J by 0 bases, 2 bases remained unmatched. CDR3 bases: TGTGCCAGCAGCCAACCGACTAGCGGGAGCACAGATACGCAGTATTTT. Translation gives CASSQPTSGSTDTQYF.

V usage is TRBV7-9 and J usage is TRBJ2-5; D not resolved. The germline gives CDR1 SEHNR, CDR2 FQNEAQ (reference sequence). The V end lost 5 bases, the J end lost 2 bases, and 3 bases lay between the germline ends. The CDR3 sequence is 11 residues long. Here the CDR3 reads CASSQQETQYF. CDR3 nucleotide sequence: TGTGCCAGCAGCCAACAAGAGACCCAGTACTTC. Variable domain in full (rest from reference TRBV7-9 and TRBJ2-5): DTGVSQNPRHKITKRGQNVTFRCDPISEHNRLYWYRQTLGQGPEFLTYFQNEAQLEKSRLLSDRFSAERPKGSFSTLEIQRTEQGDSAMYLCASSQQETQYFGPGTRLLVL.

A single count supports this clone. The chain employs TRBV5-1 and TRBJ2-5, with 8 bases identical to TRBD1. The germline V gene encodes CDR1 SGHRS and CDR2 YFSETQ. Trimming cost V 2 bases and J 2 bases; bases outside gene matches: 5. This CDR3 has 15 amino acids. The CDR3 here is CASSFNTGGQETQYF. The CDR3 DNA reads as TGCGCCAGCAGCTTCAACACAGGGGGTCAAGAGACCCAGTACTTC.

The chain employs TRBV6-6 and TRBJ2-3, with D perhaps matching TRBD2 (6 bases). CDR3 length: 11 residues. Trimming stripped 10 bases from V and 8 bases from J, with 13 bases between. Germline CDR1 MNHNY, CDR2 SVGAGI (reference sequence). The CDR3 reads CATAEGGTQYF. In nucleotides, the CDR3 is TGTGCCACCGCGGAGGGAGGTACGCAGTATTTT.